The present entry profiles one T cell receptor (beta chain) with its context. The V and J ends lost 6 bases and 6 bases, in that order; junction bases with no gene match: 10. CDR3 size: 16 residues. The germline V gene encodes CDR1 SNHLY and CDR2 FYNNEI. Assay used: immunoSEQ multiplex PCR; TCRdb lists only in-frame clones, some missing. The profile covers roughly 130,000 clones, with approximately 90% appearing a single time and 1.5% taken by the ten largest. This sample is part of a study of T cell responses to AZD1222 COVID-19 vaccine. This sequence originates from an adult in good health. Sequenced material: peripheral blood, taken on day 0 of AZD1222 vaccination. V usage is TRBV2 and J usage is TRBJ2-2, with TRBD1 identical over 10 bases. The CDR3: CASSLILGQGSGELFF. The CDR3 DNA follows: TGTGCCAGCAGCCTCATTTTGGGACAGGGGTCCGGGGAGCTGTTTTTT.